Included here is one T cell receptor (beta chain) sequence, with context. This clonotype was observed a few times. Its cognate antigen has yet to be identified. Base-call qualities are not available, and no considerably larger clone is one nucleotide away. The entry originates in a study of T cells in Graves' hyperthyroidism and ophthalmopathy (dated by TCRdb to between 2018 and 2020). The study in broad terms: A discovery cohort of approximately 100 patients, roughly 43 with Graves' ophthalmopathy and about 60 with stable Graves' hyperthyroidism, was used to find distinguishing TCR V-J signatures. Prospective prediction of ophthalmopathy was tested in an independent validation cohort of 18 to 20 hyperthyroidism patients and 17 patients who later progressed to ophthalmopathy. For training and testing, the 100 or so patients in the discovery cohort were randomly divided in a 7:3 ratio. In addition, the study compared T-cell repertoires in thyroid tissue and in blood from five to seven Graves' hyperthyroidism patients. After blood sampling, hyperthyroidism patients were treated with methimazole at a starting dose of 30 mg daily, and ophthalmopathy patients were treated with high-dose intravenous methylprednisolone. According to the paper, TCR Vbeta CDR3 sequencing was carried out on approximately 140 peripheral blood samples, which came from around 43 ophthalmopathy, around 74 hyperthyroidism and about 17 progressor patients.

Summary of the overall study and its limitations: Most expanded thyroid clonotypes (frequency above 0.001) were also detected in blood, a finding suggesting that blood repertoires may reflect thyroid immune responses. In validation, the model predicted progression to ophthalmopathy a median of about 6 months before onset, with around 70% sensitivity and 72.22% specificity. In cross-validation, a model built on a 13 V-J signature told ophthalmopathy apart from stable hyperthyroidism with roughly 87% sensitivity and around 84% specificity, and in testing the same model reached 80%/75%. Sample size was not statistically predetermined, and investigators were not blinded to group allocation.

Graves' hyperthyroidism was defined as stable when no progression to ophthalmopathy occurred over 18 months of follow-up. Hyperthyroidism patients were aged 18 to 65 years and newly diagnosed, with disease duration of less than 2 months. The study excluded patients with uncontrolled infections, other autoimmune diseases, pregnancy or lactation. Diagnoses were based on clinical symptoms, serum thyroxine and TRAb, thyroid ultrasound and orbital computed tomography. Trizol reagent was used to extract total RNA, and RNA quality was then checked on an Agilent 2100 Bioanalyzer. The TCR beta CDR3 regions were amplified from RNA transcripts. The first round of RT-PCR for the TCR CDR3 was performed with the HTBI primer set and the Qiagen OneStep RT-PCR kit. Libraries were constructed in a second round of multiplex PCR, after which size selection and purification were carried out. Libraries were sequenced paired-end with 100 bp reads on an Illumina HiSeq2000. The original pipeline was this. Raw data were processed with SOAPnuke, discarding reads with adapters, uncalled bases, mean Phred below 15, or no exact constant-primer or identifier match. High-quality paired reads were merged with COPE v1.2.5, and unique nucleotide sequences were defined as clonotypes. Clonotypes were aligned to IMGT TRBV, TRBD and TRBJ reference segments using MiTCR v1.1. The analysis included only V-J combinations with a frequency above 0.0001, which together covered roughly 99% of the repertoires. The TCS score was defined as F50 (clonal expansion) divided by E x V (chaos), with BLOSUM62-based TCRdist calculated between CDR3 peptides within each V-J. Welch's t-statistics and random forest reduced 500 to 550 V-J features to under 15, which were used in a naive Bayes classifier (R e1071). TCRdb reprocessing: public reads trimmed at Q25 with fastp, clones called with MiXCR, in-frame beta chains kept. Merged by CDR3 protein, the rows form single entries marked with the most common genes and DNA. Clone size and V and J calls follow TCRdb, not the original study. The sample profile shows a few hundred thousand distinct CDR3 sequences; 40% to 55% of them were found once. The top ten constitute 8.2% of the sample.

From the cysteine through the phenylalanine, the CDR3 covers 16 amino acids. Of all the DNA, just the CDR3 is kept, 48 bases in frame from base 1. CDR1 SNHLY and CDR2 FYNNEI were looked up in the germline V gene. The V and J ends are trimmed by 2 bases and 0 bases, leaving 10 bases between them. The receptor was derived from a woman younger than 35 with Graves' hyperthyroidism. Donor details come from another sample of the same person, matched by shared clones. Sequencing input: peripheral blood or thyroid tissue (not recorded which). The chain couples TRBV2 to TRBJ2-2, with no confident D gene call. The DNA reads as follows: TGTGCCAGCAGTGAAACGGTCCCCGCGAACACCGGGGAGCTGTTTTTT. Its coded protein is CASSETVPANTGELFF.